This TCR beta chain was obtained from a study of beta chain features in type 1 diabetes. Overall study results and limits: There was a moderate but significant shortening of TCRB CDR3s in all four CD4+ subsets of Type 1 diabetes patients. Patients with type 1 diabetes showed fewer VDJ junction insertions and more deletions.

With 3 bases clipped from V and 1 base from J, the junction kept 4 bases outside the gene matches. The CDR3 has 15 amino acids. The germline CDR1 and CDR2 sequences are MDHEN and SYDVKM. The authors reverse transcribed all of the isolated RNA, so sequencing captured expressed TCRB transcripts. Only in-frame clones appear in the TCRdb table, and some are missing; sequencing was by immunoSEQ multiplex PCR. This sample has tens of thousands of clones; around three fifths occur once, and the top ten carry 2.2%. Sorting that relied on CD45RO/CCR7/CD25/CD127/CD95/CD27 yielded CD4+ naive, central memory, regulatory and stem cell-like memory cells. Only one count was recorded for this clone. Antigen: not known.

The sample consisted of Tregs from blood. The clonotype comes from a woman aged 18-35 years in good health. The V call is TRBV28, the J call TRBJ1-1; TRBD1 aligns across 8 bases. Here the CDR3 DNA reads TGTGCCAGCAGTTTCCCCCAGGGGGCGAACACTGAAGCTTTCTTT. This sequence encodes CASSFPQGANTEAFF.